This passage covers 30 T cell receptor beta chains from one sample sequenced in a study of blood T cell repertoires in COVID-19. Sequenced by immunoSEQ multiplex PCR; TCRdb stores in-frame clones only, minus some. In the table there are roughly 230,000 clones, around 84% of which are singletons. The sample taken for sequencing was PBMCs or T cells enriched from blood (not recorded which). Receptors were obtained from a woman aged 50 to 60 who had been exposed to COVID-19.

The chain uses TRBV7-2 and TRBJ2-3; D may be TRBD1 (6 bases). Germline values: CDR1 SGHTA, CDR2 FQGNSA. The length of the CDR3 is 15 residues. V lost 5 bases and J 1 base, leaving 13 bases between the germline ends. CDR3 DNA: TGTGCCAGCAGCGTACAGGGAGTGGGCACAGATACGCAGTATTTT. Its translation is CASSVQGVGTDTQYF.

The rearrangement links TRBV12-3 or TRBV12-4 to TRBJ2-7, with D perhaps TRBD2 (5 bases). Between the trimmed V and J ends, which lost 2 bases and 6 bases, there was a span of 11 bases. The CDR3 spans 13 residues. The CDR3 spells CASSLHPRGEQYF. CDR3 DNA sequence: TGTGCCAGCAGTTTACACCCCCGGGGCGAGCAGTACTTC.

The CDR3 bases are TGTGCCAGTAGTATGACGAGGGGACGGACTATCATGAACACTGAAGCTTTCTTT. It specifies CASSMTRGRTIMNTEAFF. The chain combines TRBV19 with TRBJ1-1, with TRBD1 as a possible D gene (5 bases). V dropped 3 bases and J dropped 0 bases, with 20 bases sitting between them. Per the germline V gene, CDR1 is LNHDA and CDR2 is SQIVND (reference sequence). The CDR3 has 18 amino acids.

The V and J genes are TRBV6-5 and TRBJ1-2, with 9 bases identical to TRBD1. The germline V gene encodes CDR1 MNHEY and CDR2 SVGAGI. The length of the CDR3 is 13 residues. V shed 10 bases and J 4 bases; nucleotides not matched to a gene: 7. The CDR3 is CATSGQGFYGYTF. CDR3 DNA: TGTGCCACCTCGGGACAGGGATTCTATGGCTACACCTTC.

The gene calls are TRBV6-5 and TRBJ1-1; D is unclear. The CDR3 sequence is 12 residues long. Trimming took 4 bases from V and 1 from J, leaving 4 bases between them. CDR1 MNHEY and CDR2 SVGAGI come from the germline V gene. The CDR3 nucleotides are TGTGCCAGCAGTTTCGGGAACACTGAAGCTTTCTTT. Amino acids: CASSFGNTEAFF.

The chain is built from TRBV27 and TRBJ1-2; 7 bases are shared with TRBD1. Germline assignment: CDR1 MNHEY and CDR2 SMNVEV (reference sequence). J lost 4 bases, V lost 3 bases, and 11 bases had no gene match. This CDR3 is built from 16 residues. The CDR3 sequence is CASSFAGQKFSYGYTF. In nucleotides, the CDR3 is TGTGCCAGCAGTTTTGCGGGACAGAAGTTTTCCTATGGCTACACCTTC.

This rearrangement joins TRBV18 to TRBJ1-5; 8 bases are a match to TRBD1. V dropped 4 bases and J dropped 3; count of bases not matched to a gene: 8. There are 16 residues in the CDR3. Germline CDR1 KGHSH, CDR2 LQKENI. The CDR3 DNA reads TGTGCCAGCTCACGAACCGGGACAGGCGTCAATCAGCCCCAGCATTTT. This sequence encodes CASSRTGTGVNQPQHF.

J is TRBJ1-6 and V is TRBV7-2, with a weak D call TRBD1 (6 bases). The germline gives CDR1 SGHTA, CDR2 FQGNSA. This CDR3 is 13 amino acids long. V lost 3 bases to trimming and J lost 12 bases, with 12 bases between them. CDR3 nucleotides: TGTGCCAGCAGCTTTGGGAGGGGGAAACCCCTCCACTTT. It specifies CASSFGRGKPLHF.

The J gene is TRBJ1-2, the V gene TRBV28, with D unclear. The CDR3 loop spans 13 amino acids. The germline V and J ends were trimmed by 8 bases and 4 bases, with 14 bases remaining between them. Germline CDR1 reads MDHEN; CDR2 reads SYDVKM. CDR3 sequence (DNA): TGTGCCAGCTTTTCCCGACTGCTCTATGGCTACACCTTC. Its protein product is CASFSRLLYGYTF.

As concerns this clone: One end of the junction fails to match germline, which may point to a read error. This sequence joins TRBV3-1 (or the pseudogene TRBV3-2) and TRBJ2-5; TRBD1 agrees at 8 bases. CDR1 is LGHDT, CDR2 YNNKEL, per germline (reference sequence). CDR3 length: 18 amino acids. Here the CDR3 reads CASSQDHPTGAQQGTQYF. The CDR3 nucleotides read TGTGCCAGCAGCCAGGACCACCCGACAGGGGCCCAACAAGGGACCCAGTACTTC.

V gene TRBV23-1 combines with J gene TRBJ1-2; D possibly corresponds to TRBD1 (6 bases). TRBV23-1 is labeled an ORF, and its function is uncertain. Trimming left V 7 bases short and J 3 bases short, with 24 bases between. The CDR3 totals 17 residues. CDR3 DNA sequence: TGCGCCAGCATGAAACCCCAGGGGCCGAATGGGGACTATGGCTACACCTTC. Amino acids: CASMKPQGPNGDYGYTF.

The gene calls are TRBV12-5 and TRBJ2-5; weak D call: TRBD2 (7 bases). The length of the CDR3 is 15 residues. Germline V gene lookup returns CDR1 LGHNT and CDR2 FRNRAP. Trimming left V 5 bases short and J 5 bases short, with 18 bases between. The CDR3 sequence is CASGPRGAVLETQYF. DNA for the CDR3: TGTGCTAGTGGTCCCCGGGGGGCCGTGTTGGAGACCCAGTACTTC.

This chain links TRBV6-1 with TRBJ1-1; possible D gene TRBD1, 6 bases. The length of the CDR3 is 14 residues. Deletions cut 2 bases from V and 4 bases from J, with 11 bases between. Germline V gene lookup returns CDR1 MNHNS and CDR2 SASEGT. In DNA form, the CDR3 reads TGTGCCAGCAGTGAATTGGGCAGGGGCACTGAAGCTTTCTTT. It encodes CASSELGRGTEAFF.

V and J are TRBV18 and TRBJ2-7, with TRBD1 matching 7 bases. This CDR3 comprises 15 residues. Germline values: CDR1 KGHSH, CDR2 LQKENI. V dropped 4 bases and J dropped 4; count of bases not matched to a gene: 10. CDR3 in DNA: TGTGCCAGCTCACGCACAGGGGCCCACCTTTACGAGCAGTACTTC. Its protein is CASSRTGAHLYEQYF.

The chain uses TRBV4-1 and TRBJ2-4; possible D gene TRBD1, 6 bases. This CDR3 has 18 residues. Trimming removed 5 bases from V and 0 bases from J, with 20 bases in between. Germline values: CDR1 MGHRA, CDR2 YSYEKL. The CDR3 is CASSENRAPTSAKNIQYF. The CDR3 nucleotides are TGCGCCAGCAGCGAGAACAGGGCCCCAACTTCAGCCAAAAACATTCAGTACTTC.

J is TRBJ1-2 and V is TRBV19; 7 bases agree with TRBD1. V gave up 3 bases and J gave up 8 bases; unmatched junction bases: 6. The CDR3 sequence is 13 residues long. CDR1 and CDR2 from the germline V gene are LNHDA and SQIVND (reference sequence). The CDR3 region is CASSIPPGGGYTF. The DNA of the CDR3 is TGTGCCAGTAGTATCCCCCCAGGGGGGGGCTACACCTTC.

This rearrangement joins TRBV9 to TRBJ2-5, with D possibly being TRBD2 (6 bases). This CDR3 contains 16 residues. V lost 1 base, J lost 4 bases, and 17 bases lay in between. Germline V gene sequence: CDR1 SGDLS, CDR2 YYNGEE. The CDR3 region is CASSVRRGTPGETQYF. The DNA for the CDR3 is TGTGCCAGCAGCGTAAGGAGGGGTACTCCGGGAGAGACCCAGTACTTC.

This rearrangement joins TRBV18 to TRBJ1-2, with D possibly being TRBD1 (6 bases). This CDR3 is built from 13 residues. Germline V CDR1 and CDR2: KGHSH, LQKENI. V lost 2 bases and J 3 bases, leaving 7 bases between the germline ends. In nucleotides, the CDR3 is TGTGCCAGCTCACCAGGGGGCCACTATGGCTACACCTTC. It is translated as CASSPGGHYGYTF.

The chain has TRBV19 and TRBJ1-1; TRBD1 is a possible D gene (5 bases). The V gene lost 2 bases and the J gene lost 8 bases, with 15 bases spanning the gap. Germline V gene data show CDR1 as LNHDA and CDR2 as SQIVND (reference sequence). This CDR3 region has 14 residues. Here the CDR3 reads CASSINLETGEAFF. The DNA for the CDR3 is TGTGCCAGTAGTATAAATTTAGAAACAGGCGAAGCTTTCTTT.

As to this clone: Other DNA sequences in the sample encode the same CDR3. The rearrangement links TRBV12-3 or TRBV12-4 to TRBJ1-1, with no clear D. The V end was cut by 8 bases, the J end by 5 bases, with 6 bases between. CDR3 length equals 10 residues. The CDR3 DNA is TGTGCCAGCGGGAGGACTGAAGCTTTCTTT. It codes for CASGRTEAFF.

The chain recombines TRBV5-1 with TRBJ2-7, with D possibly TRBD1 on 5 matching bases. Trimming took off 4 bases at V and 7 bases at J, with 21 bases between the two ends. The germline V gene encodes CDR1 SGHRS and CDR2 YFSETQ. The CDR3 runs to 15 residues. The CDR3 bases are TGCGCCAGCAGCCAAAATAACCCGCGACAGTCTGAGCAGTACTTC. Protein: CASSQNNPRQSEQYF.

The rearrangement joins TRBV18 to TRBJ1-1; TRBD1 matches at 7 bases. The CDR3 consists of 15 residues. V lost 4 bases, J lost 0 bases, and 5 bases stayed unmatched. The germline CDR1 and CDR2 sequences are KGHSH and LQKENI. The CDR3 sequence is CASSLWDSLNTEAFF. The DNA of the CDR3 is TGTGCCAGCTCACTCTGGGACAGCTTGAACACTGAAGCTTTCTTT.

V usage is TRBV5-4 and J usage is TRBJ1-2; TRBD1 is a possible D gene (5 bases). Per the germline V gene, CDR1 is SGHNT and CDR2 is YYREEE (reference sequence). V gave up 3 bases and J gave up 4 bases, with 19 bases separating them. This CDR3 comprises 16 residues. The CDR3 DNA is TGTGCCAGCAGCTCACCGGGACTGTCTGATTTCTATGGCTACACCTTC. As protein: CASSSPGLSDFYGYTF.

The chain combines TRBV28 with TRBJ1-1; possible D gene TRBD1, 5 bases. Germline V gene data show CDR1 as MDHEN and CDR2 as SYDVKM. The CDR3 is 15 amino acids. V was pared by 10 bases and J by 5 bases, with 23 bases between. CDR3 region: CAIRVIGPGLTEAFF. The CDR3 DNA is TGTGCCATCAGGGTTATTGGTCCGGGTCTGACTGAAGCTTTCTTT. The whole variable domain, remainder taken from reference TRBV28 and TRBJ1-1, is DVKVTQSSRYLVKRTGEKVFLECVQDMDHENMFWYRQDPGLGLRLIYFSYDVKMKEKGDIPEGYSVSREKKERFSLILESASTNQTSMYLCAIRVIGPGLTEAFFGQGTRLTVV.

A single count supports this clone. J is TRBJ2-7 and V is TRBV4-1, with 11 bases matching TRBD1. From germline, CDR1 is MGHRA and CDR2 YSYEKL. The trim removed 0 bases at V and 7 bases at J, leaving 11 bases unmatched. This CDR3 spans 17 amino acids. The CDR3 nucleotides are TGCGCCAGCAGCCAAGATCAGGAGGGACAGGGGGTTTGGGAGCAGTACTTC. Translating it yields CASSQDQEGQGVWEQYF.

The chain couples TRBV30 to TRBJ1-1, with TRBD1 matching 7 bases. The CDR3 contains 13 residues. Germline trimming cut 8 bases from V and 4 bases from J; bases unmatched to any gene: 10. Germline V gives CDR1 GTSNPN, CDR2 SVGIG (reference sequence). CDR3 DNA: TGTGCCACCCGTGAAAGGGGGCCCACTGAAGCTTTCTTT. It specifies CATRERGPTEAFF.

The V and J genes are TRBV5-4 and TRBJ1-2; maybe TRBD1 (5 bases). The V gene's germline CDR1 is SGHNT and CDR2 YYREEE (reference sequence). V was clipped by 3 bases and J by 8 bases, with 23 bases between them. The CDR3 is 16 amino acids. The CDR3 is CASSSRGGWGGKGYTF. The CDR3 nucleotides read TGTGCCAGCAGCTCTAGGGGAGGTTGGGGGGGAAAGGGCTACACCTTC.

The chain links TRBV6-1 to TRBJ2-5; TRBD2 aligns across 14 bases. The CDR3 runs 16 residues. Per germline, CDR1 MNHNS and CDR2 SASEGT. V was pared by 2 bases and J by 7 bases, with 6 bases of the junction left unmatched. This CDR3 is CASSERTSGGPRTQYF. The DNA of the CDR3 is TGTGCCAGCAGTGAAAGGACTAGCGGGGGGCCCAGGACCCAGTACTTC.

V is TRBV12-3 or TRBV12-4 and J is TRBJ2-5; 9 bases align to TRBD1. Losses at the gene ends were 5 bases for V and 5 bases for J; bases not matched to a gene: 3. The CDR3 has 13 amino acids. The CDR3 reads CASSTGGGETQYF. The CDR3, as DNA: TGTGCCAGCAGTACAGGGGGCGGGGAGACCCAGTACTTC.

This clone occurred a few times. This chain joins TRBV10-3 and TRBJ1-1, with no clear D. In germline, CDR1 is ENHRY, CDR2 SYGVKD. V gave up 0 bases and J gave up 5 bases, with 13 bases separating them. The CDR3 is made up of 15 amino acids. The CDR3 protein is CAISESRPTGTEAFF. DNA for the CDR3: TGTGCCATCAGTGAGTCACGGCCCACGGGAACTGAAGCTTTCTTT.